This T cell receptor beta chain was obtained from a study of blood T cell repertoires in COVID-19. Study as a whole: Donors in the United States, Italy and Spain gave samples during acute or convalescent COVID-19.

As originally analysed: How many nucleated cells were present was estimated from reference gene primer amplification. Using immunoSEQ multiplex PCR, the repertoire was profiled, and TCRdb retains in-frame clones only, with some absent. V and J calls plus clone size are reproduced from that table; the DNA served to infer D and trimming. The data contain 320,000 or so clones, roughly 90% of them singletons. Enrolled through a virtual design, the participants were between roughly 18 and 100 years of age and came from under 30 US areas. Two negative PCRs, clearance, or symptom resolution characterized the recovered Cohort 3 donors. There are 13 residues in the CDR3. The V end was cut by 4 bases, the J end by 7 bases, with 11 bases between. In germline, CDR1 is SQVTM, CDR2 ANQGSEA.

The source is a woman aged 25 to 39 who had recovered from COVID-19. Input material: PBMCs or T cells enriched from blood (not recorded which). The chain couples TRBV29-1 to TRBJ1-6; TRBD1 is a possible D gene (6 bases). The CDR3 region has the DNA TGCAGCGTTGGAAAGGACAGAAATTCACCCCTCCACTTT. Translation: CSVGKDRNSPLHF.